This T cell receptor (beta chain) was profiled in a study of cytomegalovirus exposure and HLA in healthy donors. Donors were nominally healthy when sampled, though unrecorded immune exposures were likely. 13 Jbeta primers and 60 Vbeta primers were used for the PCR. Per the original data handling: As a later analysis found, there were 80 million to 90 million unique TCR beta chains, of which 8.5 million to 13 million were shared. This table comes from immunoSEQ multiplex PCR, and its TCRdb copy is limited to in-frame clones, with some not included. Clone size and the V and J calls come from that table; the DNA yielded D and trimming. The sample has 120,000 or so clones, about 80% seen once. There are 14 residues in the CDR3. V lost 5 bases to trimming and J lost 7 bases; unmatched junction nucleotides: 3. Germline V CDR1 and CDR2: LNHDA, SQIVND (reference sequence).

The chain links TRBV19 to TRBJ1-6; TRBD1 matches at 9 bases. The clonotype originates from a middle-aged woman in good health and CMV-seropositive. The sample taken for sequencing was PBMCs. The CDR3 reads CASSLGTGNSPLHF. As DNA, the CDR3 is TGTGCCAGTAGTCTTGGGACAGGGAATTCACCCCTCCACTTT.